This entry concerns a single T cell receptor (beta chain). The antigen is not known. This sample was taken from a study of cytomegalovirus exposure and HLA in healthy donors. Study-level results: According to the study, roughly 160 TCR beta chains were cytomegalovirus-associated.

It was with 60 Vbeta and 13 Jbeta primers that the PCR ran. The protocol was immunoSEQ multiplex PCR, while the TCRdb copy is restricted to in-frame clones and leaves out a portion. The sample yields some 150,000 clones, about four fifths seen once. The length of the CDR3 is 13 residues. Germline CDR1 and CDR2: SGDLS and YYNGEE. Trimming stripped 4 bases from V and 7 bases from J, with 12 bases between. As for the donors, each was a healthy bone marrow donor. Though probably carrying unrecorded immune exposures, donors were nominally healthy at sampling. The V call is TRBV9, the J call TRBJ1-5; no clear D. The receptor was isolated from a man younger than 40 in good health and CMV-seronegative. Source material: PBMCs. The CDR3 spells CASSPLRRQPQHF. CDR3 bases: TGTGCCAGCAGCCCCCTCAGAAGACAGCCCCAGCATTTT.